Each of the 9 T cell receptor beta chains below was sequenced from the same sample in a study of blood T cell repertoires in COVID-19. TCRdb's table, derived via immunoSEQ multiplex PCR, lists solely in-frame clones and lacks some. The repertoire consists of 250,000 to 300,000 clones, with less than 90% occurring once and the leading ten covering about 4.6%. What was sequenced was peripheral blood. The receptors come from a man aged 55 to 69 who had recovered from COVID-19.

The rearrangement joins TRBV20-1 to TRBJ2-7; no definite D call. CDR1 and CDR2 (germline): DFQATT, SNEGSKA (reference sequence). V was trimmed by 3 bases and J by 6 bases, leaving 21 bases between them. There are 15 residues in the CDR3. This chain's CDR3 is CSASVSEVIGREQYF. CDR3 bases: TGCAGTGCTAGTGTTTCAGAAGTAATTGGTCGCGAGCAGTACTTC.

The chain joins TRBV18 to TRBJ2-2; 7 nucleotides match TRBD1. The CDR3 totals 17 residues. Germline V gives CDR1 KGHSH, CDR2 LQKENI. The V gene end was trimmed by 3 bases and the J gene end by 2 bases; junction bases not matched to a gene: 9. For the CDR3, the DNA is TGTGCCAGCTCACCGAGGTCAGACAGGGCCAACACCGGGGAGCTGTTTTTT. Translated: CASSPRSDRANTGELFF. Looking up the rest from reference TRBV18 and TRBJ2-2 gives the full variable domain: NAGVMQNPRHLVRRRGQEARLRCSPMKGHSHVYWYRQLPEEGLKFMVYLQKENIIDESGMPKERFSAEFPKEGPSILRIQQVVRGDSAAYFCASSPRSDRANTGELFFGEGSRLTVL.

This chain links TRBV29-1 with TRBJ2-1, with no clear D. Trimming pared 3 bases from V and 12 bases from J, leaving 12 bases between. Germline V CDR1 and CDR2: SQVTM, ANQGSEA. This CDR3 is 11 amino acids long. The CDR3 DNA is TGCAGCGTTGAGTGGCAACATATGCAGTTCTTC. Translation: CSVEWQHMQFF.

V usage is TRBV3-1 (or the pseudogene TRBV3-2) and J usage is TRBJ2-2; D is unclear. The CDR3 loop spans 14 amino acids. V gave up 4 bases and J gave up 2 bases, with 8 bases separating them. In germline, CDR1 is LGHDT, CDR2 YNNKEL (reference sequence). The CDR3: CASSRGHNTGELFF. DNA of the CDR3: TGTGCCAGCAGCCGTGGCCATAACACCGGGGAGCTGTTTTTT.

The chain is built from TRBV28 and TRBJ2-7; TRBD1 might be the D (6 bases). Trimming took off 6 bases at V and 10 bases at J, with 13 bases between the two ends. Germline loops: CDR1 MDHEN, CDR2 SYDVKM. There are 11 residues in the CDR3. This CDR3 is CASSHPGTQYF. CDR3 DNA sequence: TGTGCCAGCAGCCACCCCGGGACACAGTACTTC.

The rearrangement links TRBV20-1 to TRBJ2-4; D is unresolved. Germline V gives CDR1 DFQATT, CDR2 SNEGSKA (reference sequence). The CDR3 is 14 residues long. Trimming left V 3 bases short and J 1 base short, with 10 bases between. CDR3 residues: CSASPDGAKNIQYF. In DNA form, the CDR3 reads TGCAGTGCTAGTCCCGACGGGGCCAAAAACATTCAGTACTTC.

The chain recombines TRBV3-1 (or the pseudogene TRBV3-2) with TRBJ2-1, with TRBD1 identical over 10 bases. Trimming removed 0 bases from V and 9 bases from J; junction bases left unmatched: 23. Germline V gene lookup returns CDR1 LGHDT and CDR2 YNNKEL (reference sequence). This CDR3 is built from 21 residues. Here the CDR3 DNA reads TGTGCCAGCAGCCAAGAGGGACAGGGGTTTCCGCAGACGGATCGATCTTCTGAGCAGTTCTTC. Translated: CASSQEGQGFPQTDRSSEQFF.

DNA of the CDR3: TGCAGTGCTAGTGCTTCCGGGACAGGGTATGGCTACACCTTC. This translates into CSASASGTGYGYTF. The gene calls are TRBV20-1 and TRBJ1-2; TRBD1 aligns across 9 bases. The V and J ends lost 3 bases and 5 bases, in that order; junction bases with no gene match: 7. The length of the CDR3 is 14 residues. The V gene's germline CDR1 is DFQATT and CDR2 SNEGSKA (reference sequence).

This clone appeared a single time. The chain employs TRBV15 and TRBJ2-1; unclear D gene. The CDR3 is 16 amino acids. The germline V and J ends were trimmed by 0 bases and 0 bases, with 9 bases remaining between them. CDR1 is LNHNV, CDR2 YYDKDF, per germline (reference sequence). The CDR3 DNA sequence: TGTGCCACCAGCAGAGATCCCGGTAGCTCCTACAATGAGCAGTTCTTC. It codes for CATSRDPGSSYNEQFF.